This T cell receptor beta chain appears in the sequencing data of a study of T-cell memory formation after mild COVID-19. Overall study context: The study found TCR clusters largely donor specific.

This CDR3 is built from 16 residues. CDR1 is MNHEY, CDR2 SVGAGI, per germline. Between the trimmed V and J ends, which lost 0 bases and 5 bases, there was a span of 17 bases. This clonotype has a handful of counts. cDNA libraries for TCR alpha and TCR beta, carrying sample barcodes and UMIs, came from 5'RACE with constant-segment primers. Each CDR3 protein gets one entry after TCRdb re-called the 5' RACE reads with MiXCR. The table records 300,000 to 400,000 distinct CDR3 sequences, around 27% of them present only once. The chain has TRBV6-5 and TRBJ2-7; TRBD1 is a possible D gene (5 bases). Sequences were obtained from PBMCs or a T cell subset sorted from them (not recorded which). The clonotype comes from an adult woman who had mild COVID-19 (a few samples of this study predate the infection). Cell type and time point are not known. CDR3 nucleotides: TGTGCCAGCAGTTACTCAGGGGCGGCCCTTGGTGACGAGCAGTACTTC. Amino acid sequence: CASSYSGAALGDEQYF.